The rows below give T cell receptor beta chains drawn from one sample of a study of T cells in Graves' hyperthyroidism and ophthalmopathy. TCRdb passed the multiplex PCR reads through MiXCR, listing each CDR3 protein once. The data show about 570,000 distinct CDR3 sequences, 40% to 55% seen once. Sequencing was carried out using peripheral blood or thyroid tissue (not recorded which). Receptors were obtained from an adult woman with Graves' disease, either hyperthyroidism or ophthalmopathy (not recorded which). Both conserved end residues are part of each CDR3. D genes are given only for firm matches. Size is stated for part of the rows, as once, few or many counts, or as a class when the clone is expanded.

TRBJ2-7	TRBV4-1	-	-	CASSRPGTPKFEQYF	TGCGCCAGCAGCCGCCCCGGGACCCCCAAATTTGAGCAGTACTTC
TRBJ2-7	TRBV2	-	-	CASSLPDTGGAFYEQYF	TGTGCCAGCAGCCTCCCCGACACCGGCGGGGCTTTCTACGAGCAGTACTTC
TRBJ2-3	TRBV14	-	-	CASSHRGVTDTQYF	TGTGCCAGCAGCCACAGGGGGGTCACAGATACGCAGTATTTT
TRBJ1-6	TRBV5-5	many	-	CASSLLPPSPLHF	TGTGCCAGCAGCCTCCTCCCCCCTTCGCCCCTCCACTTT
TRBJ1-3	TRBV5-1	-	-	CASSFGFDSGNTIYF	TGCGCCAGCAGCTTCGGGTTTGACTCTGGAAACACCATATATTTT
TRBJ2-7	TRBV29-1	-	-	CSAGPKGYEQYF	TGCAGCGCCGGGCCGAAAGGCTACGAGCAGTACTTC
TRBJ2-2	TRBV19	many	-	CASSTQTEIGELFF	TGTGCCAGTAGTACCCAAACAGAGATCGGGGAGCTGTTTTTT
TRBJ2-1	TRBV20-1	-	TRBD2	CSAKTSGAPYNEQFF	TGCAGTGCTAAGACTAGCGGGGCCCCCTACAATGAGCAGTTCTTC
TRBJ2-7	TRBV25-1	-	TRBD2	CATAKRDSYEQYF	TGTGCCACCGCGAAGCGGGACTCCTACGAGCAGTACTTC
TRBJ2-5	TRBV20-1	-	-	CSAGGGMYEQEIQYF	TGCAGTGCCGGAGGGGGGATGTACGAGCAAGAGATCCAGTACTTC
TRBJ1-5	TRBV28	few	-	CASSLRRVRQPQHF	TGTGCCAGCAGTTTACGTCGGGTCCGTCAGCCCCAGCATTTT
TRBJ1-3	TRBV28	-	TRBD1	CASSHRGDFSGNTIYF	TGTGCCAGCAGTCACAGGGGGGACTTCTCTGGAAACACCATATATTTT
TRBJ1-6	TRBV10-3	-	TRBD1	CAISVDRNSPLHF	TGTGCCATCAGTGTGGACAGGAATTCACCCCTCCACTTT
TRBJ1-5	TRBV7-9	many	-	CASSFSGTAGNQPQHF	TGTGCCAGCAGCTTCTCCGGGACGGCCGGCAATCAGCCCCAGCATTTT
TRBJ2-5	TRBV10-3	-	-	CAISESTETQYF	TGTGCCATCAGTGAGTCGACAGAGACCCAGTACTTC
TRBJ2-2	TRBV20-1	few	TRBD1	CSAKQGNTGELSW	TGCAGTGCTAAACAGGGGAACACCGGGGAGCTGTCTTGG
TRBJ2-7	TRBV24-1	many	TRBD2	CATSGRGGSYYEQYF	TGTGCCACCAGTGGCCGCGGGGGAAGTTACTACGAGCAGTACTTC
TRBJ1-4	TRBV6-5	-	-	CASSYSRAATNEKLFF	TGTGCCAGCAGTTACTCGAGGGCTGCAACTAATGAAAAACTGTTTTTT
TRBJ1-2	TRBV20-1	-	-	CSARDYGYTF	TGCAGTGCTAGAGACTATGGCTACACCTTC
TRBJ2-1	TRBV2	-	-	CASTPLGTTFQNEQFF	TGTGCCAGCACCCCTCTCGGGACAACCTTTCAGAATGAGCAGTTCTTC
TRBJ2-5	TRBV5-4	few	TRBD2	CASSLAGSGGAETQYF	TGTGCCAGCAGCTTGGCGGGTAGCGGGGGGGCCGAGACCCAGTACTTC
TRBJ2-5	TRBV7-9	few	-	CASSPMTAGGTQYF	TGTGCCAGCAGCCCAATGACAGCTGGGGGGACCCAGTACTTC
TRBJ2-7	TRBV5-6	few	-	CASSLVWENYEQYF	TGTGCCAGCAGCTTGGTTTGGGAAAACTACGAGCAGTACTTC
TRBJ2-1	TRBV29-1	-	TRBD1	CSVVRGRVNEQFF	TGCAGCGTTGTCAGGGGGCGGGTCAATGAGCAGTTCTTC
TRBJ2-6	TRBV20-1	once	TRBD1	CSASMTGGTSGANVLTF	TGCAGTGCTAGCATGACAGGGGGTACTTCTGGGGCCAACGTCCTGACTTTC
TRBJ1-5	TRBV10-3	-	TRBD1	CAISLPGQGAQHF	TGTGCCATCAGCTTACCGGGACAGGGAGCCCAGCATTTT
TRBJ1-2	TRBV15	many	-	CATSRRSGRRDGYTF	TGTGCCACCAGCAGACGATCTGGGCGACGGGATGGCTACACCTTC
TRBJ1-5	TRBV20-1	many	-	CSASETEDSNQPQHF	TGCAGTGCTAGTGAGACGGAAGATAGCAATCAGCCCCAGCATTTT
TRBJ1-4	TRBV12-3/TRBV12-4	many	-	CASGQGQSSSYNEKLFF	TGTGCCAGCGGTCAGGGGCAGTCCTCCTCCTATAATGAAAAACTGTTTTTT
TRBJ2-2	TRBV6-6	-	-	CASSYSPRPIDTGELFF	TGTGCCAGCAGTTACTCTCCGCGACCGATAGACACCGGGGAGCTGTTTTTT
TRBJ2-5	TRBV28	few	-	CASSLVTGGDGRTQYF	TGTGCCAGCAGTTTAGTTACCGGAGGGGATGGGCGGACCCAGTACTTC
TRBJ1-6	TRBV10-2	-	-	CASSESIGGRISPLHF	TGCGCCAGCAGTGAGTCTATAGGGGGAAGAATTTCACCCCTCCACTTT
TRBJ1-2	TRBV7-9	-	-	CASSLVGAETNRYGYTF	TGTGCCAGCAGCTTAGTGGGAGCAGAGACAAACCGCTATGGCTACACCTTC
TRBJ2-6	TRBV6-4	-	-	CASSDRANTEAF	TGTGCCAGCAGTGACAGGGCGAACACTGAAGCTTTC
TRBJ1-5	TRBV15	many	-	CATSRDRWQGRGQPQHF	TGTGCCACCAGCAGAGATCGATGGCAGGGAAGGGGTCAGCCCCAGCATTTT